The 8 T cell receptor beta chains below come from one sample, sequenced in a study of sequential checkpoint blockade in melanoma. The repertoire was sequenced with immunoSEQ multiplex PCR; TCRdb's copy has only in-frame clones and lacks some. The data hold around 18,000 clones, with 69% observed a single time. Treatment in this sample: randomized to nivolumab then ipilimumab (arm A) or the reverse (arm B). The specimen comprised CD8+ T cells sorted from blood (inferred from file names), sampled from a patient given nivolumab and ipilimumab in sequence. The receptor set was obtained from a human donor with melanoma.

This clone is labeled as medium-sized (0.01 to 0.1%). This rearrangement joins TRBV5-4 to TRBJ2-7; D gene unclear. The CDR3 covers 12 residues. CDR1 is SGHNT and CDR2 is YYREEE in the germline V gene (reference sequence). With 2 bases removed from V and 3 bases from J, the gap between germline ends came to 6 bases. CDR3 nucleotides: TGTGCCAGCAGCTTTTCAGACTACGAGCAGTACTTC. Its protein is CASSFSDYEQYF.

This chain uses TRBV7-2 with TRBJ1-2, with TRBD1 matching over 7 bases. This CDR3 region has 13 residues. V was clipped by 4 bases and J by 8 bases; unmatched bases: 7. Germline V CDR1 and CDR2: SGHTA, FQGNSA. The CDR3 sequence is CASSYYRDSGYTF. For the CDR3, the DNA is TGTGCCAGCAGCTACTACCGGGACAGCGGCTACACCTTC.

The chain combines TRBV14 with TRBJ2-1; weak D call: TRBD1 (6 bases). Germline V gives CDR1 SGHDN, CDR2 FVKESK. CDR3 size: 15 residues. Trimming took 5 bases from V and 1 from J, leaving 12 bases between them. DNA of the CDR3: TGTGCCAGCAGCTACTTTCAGGGGTCCTACAATGAGCAGTTCTTC. Protein sequence: CASSYFQGSYNEQFF.

V gene TRBV14 combines with J gene TRBJ2-2; D gene ambiguous. There are 16 residues in the CDR3. Trimming shortened V by 0 bases and J by 2 bases, and 10 bases separated the two germline ends. CDR1 SGHDN and CDR2 FVKESK come from the germline V gene. DNA of the CDR3: TGTGCCAGCAGCCAAGACGTACTCGCTAACACCGGGGAGCTGTTTTTT. This translates into CASSQDVLANTGELFF.

The chain has TRBV27 and TRBJ2-7, with 7 bases fitting TRBD2. The germline gives CDR1 MNHEY, CDR2 SMNVEV (reference sequence). The junction had 4 bases not matched to a gene; V was cut back by 0 bases and J by 2 bases. The CDR3 is made up of 15 amino acids. The CDR3 DNA follows: TGTGCCAGCAGTTTATCGGCTAGCGGAACCTACGAGCAGTACTTC. Protein product: CASSLSASGTYEQYF.

This clone has just a few counts. The chain employs TRBV11-2 and TRBJ2-5, with 7 nucleotides matching TRBD1. Germline CDR1 SGHAT, CDR2 FQNNGV. The length of the CDR3 is 14 residues. V lost 5 bases and J lost 5; bases outside the gene matches: 8. In nucleotides, the CDR3 is TGTGCCAGCAGCCTCCTAGGGGGCTGGGAGACCCAGTACTTC. It codes for CASSLLGGWETQYF.

The gene calls are TRBV15 and TRBJ2-7, with TRBD1 as a possible D gene (5 bases). Germline assignment: CDR1 LNHNV and CDR2 YYDKDF (reference sequence). Trimming pared 3 bases from V and 4 bases from J, leaving 16 bases between. This CDR3 contains 15 residues. CDR3 bases: TGTGCCACCAGCAGGTTACGGGCAGGGAAATACGAGCAGTACTTC. It specifies CATSRLRAGKYEQYF.

This chain connects TRBV19 to TRBJ1-1; 7 nucleotides line up with TRBD1. Per the germline V gene, CDR1 is LNHDA and CDR2 is SQIVND (reference sequence). There are 13 residues in the CDR3. The V and J ends lost 5 bases and 4 bases, in that order; junction bases with no gene match: 4. The CDR3 is CASSVQGPTEAFF. The CDR3 DNA reads as TGTGCCAGTAGTGTACAGGGGCCCACTGAAGCTTTCTTT.